The rows below give T cell receptor beta chains drawn from one sample of a study of blood T cell repertoires in COVID-19. Method: immunoSEQ multiplex PCR; TCRdb's copy keeps in-frame clones and lacks some. In the table there are tens of thousands of clones, 70% to 90% of which are singletons. The sequenced sample was peripheral blood. These receptors all stem from an older woman with acute or convalescent COVID-19. Each CDR3 is given with its conserved first and last residue. D genes are given only for firm matches. Only part of the rows carry a size: once, few, many, or a class if the clone is expanded.

d_gene,j_gene,v_gene,abundance,CDR3nt,CDR3aa
-,TRBJ1-5,TRBV6-5,few,TGTGCCAGCAGCCAGGGTACCAATCAGCCCCAGCATTTT,CASSQGTNQPQHF
-,TRBJ1-6,TRBV7-6,few,TGTGCCACATCCCGACAATATAATTCACCCCTCCACTTT,CATSRQYNSPLHF
TRBD2,TRBJ2-3,TRBV7-2,-,TGTGCCAGCAGCTTACTCGGGACTAGCGATACGCAGTATTTT,CASSLLGTSDTQYF
-,TRBJ1-4,TRBV28,-,TGTGCCAGCAGTTTTTTTGGATCCGTACGGGGTATTGGTGAAAAACTGTTTTTT,CASSFFGSVRGIGEKLFF
-,TRBJ1-2,TRBV6-5,-,TGTGCCAGCAGTAGAGAAACAGGGCCTGGGTATGGCTACACCTTC,CASSRETGPGYGYTF
TRBD1,TRBJ1-2,TRBV7-3,-,TGTGCCAGCAGCCCAGGGGGCGCACCGGGGTATGGCTACACCTTC,CASSPGGAPGYGYTF
TRBD1,TRBJ1-5,TRBV2,-,TGTGCCACACGACAGGGCGCTAATCGCAATCAGCCCCAGCATTTT,CATRQGANRNQPQHF
-,TRBJ1-4,TRBV6-5,-,TGTGCCAGCAGTTGGGGGGGATCTACTAATGAAAAACTGTTTTTT,CASSWGGSTNEKLFF
TRBD2,TRBJ2-5,TRBV7-9,-,TGTGCCAGCAGCTTAGGACTAGCGCAACAAGAGACCCAGTACTTC,CASSLGLAQQETQYF
-,TRBJ2-2,TRBV25-1,-,TGTGCCAGCAGTGAACCGATGGGGGGGCAGGGCAGAACCGGGGAGCTGTTTTTT,CASSEPMGGQGRTGELFF
-,TRBJ1-4,TRBV4-1,-,TGCGCCAGCAGCCAAGATCTCCGGCAGGGTGTAACTAATGAAAAACTGTTTTTT,CASSQDLRQGVTNEKLFF
TRBD1,TRBJ1-1,TRBV6-5,-,TGTGCCAGCAGTTACTGGACAGGACCGAACACTGAAGCTTTCTTT,CASSYWTGPNTEAFF
-,TRBJ2-3,TRBV6-1,-,TGTGCCAGCAGTGAAAAGTCAGCAGGCTTCTCCACAGATACGCAGTATTTT,CASSEKSAGFSTDTQYF
-,TRBJ1-1,TRBV30,-,TGTGCCTGGAGTGTATCCATCGAAGCTTTCTTT,CAWSVSIEAFF
TRBD1,TRBJ2-3,TRBV7-3,-,TGTGCCAGCAGTATCGGCCCAAACAGGGGTTCGACAGATACGCAGTATTTT,CASSIGPNRGSTDTQYF
-,TRBJ2-6,TRBV9,-,TGTGCCAGCACGGCAGAGGTCTCTGGGGCCAACGTCCTGACTTTC,CASTAEVSGANVLTF
-,TRBJ2-3,TRBV3-1/TRBV3-2,-,TGTGCCAGCAGTCTTCACCAGGGCCCAGATACGCAGTATTTT,CASSLHQGPDTQYF
-,TRBJ1-3,TRBV27,-,TGTGCCAGCAGTCTCGCAGGGGCATCTGGAAACACCATATATTTT,CASSLAGASGNTIYF
-,TRBJ2-5,TRBV7-2,-,TGTGCCAGCAGCTTGCTGGGGGCCGGAGAGACCCAGTACTTC,CASSLLGAGETQYF
-,TRBJ1-4,TRBV3-1/TRBV3-2,-,TGTGCCAGCAGCCAAGCCGGGGTATTCGCGGCTGACAGGGAAAAACTGTTTTTT,CASSQAGVFAADREKLFF
-,TRBJ1-6,TRBV18,-,TGTGCCAGCTCAATCGTGGAGGGAGGTCGGTCACCCCTCCACTTT,CASSIVEGGRSPLHF
TRBD2,TRBJ2-3,TRBV7-6,-,TGTGCCAGCAGCCTGGGACTAGCGGGAACGGTTACAGATACGCAGTATTTT,CASSLGLAGTVTDTQYF
-,TRBJ2-5,TRBV6-5,once,TGTGCCAGCAGGCGTACAGGGCTACTCAAAGAGACCCAGTACTTC,CASRRTGLLKETQYF
TRBD2,TRBJ2-1,TRBV5-1,-,TGCGCCAGCAGCGTCACTAGCGGGAGTTACAATGAGCAGTTCTTC,CASSVTSGSYNEQFF
-,TRBJ2-1,TRBV7-9,-,TGTGCCAGCAGCGTGTTGCGGGAAAGGGTGGATGAGCAGTTCTTC,CASSVLRERVDEQFF
-,TRBJ2-5,TRBV4-2,-,TGTGCCAGCAGCCAAGATATTAGTACGGAGGAGACCCAGTACTTC,CASSQDISTEETQYF
TRBD1,TRBJ1-2,TRBV12-3/TRBV12-4,-,TGTGCCAGCAGTCAAAGACAGGGAGTGGGCTACACCTTC,CASSQRQGVGYTF
-,TRBJ2-1,TRBV5-8,-,TGTGCCAGCAGCCCGCGGGTGACCGACAATGAGCAGTTCTTC,CASSPRVTDNEQFF
TRBD1,TRBJ2-7,TRBV30,-,TGTGCTACGGACAGGGGACGCCAGTTGGACAAGCAGTACTTC,CATDRGRQLDKQYF
-,TRBJ1-1,TRBV30,once,TGTGCCTGGAAGGGGGTGGACACTGAAGCTTTCTTT,CAWKGVDTEAFF
-,TRBJ1-4,TRBV7-8,-,TGTGCCAGCAGCGCTCAAGAGAGTCTGCCTAATGAAAAACTGTTTTTT,CASSAQESLPNEKLFF
-,TRBJ2-1,TRBV30,-,TGTGCCTGGAGTGGGAGACGGACTGAATCGCAGTTCTTC,CAWSGRRTESQFF
TRBD1,TRBJ2-4,TRBV6-1,once,TGTGCCAGCAGTGGGACAGGGGCATTAGCCAAAAACATTCAGTACTTC,CASSGTGALAKNIQYF
TRBD1,TRBJ1-5,TRBV20-1,-,TGCAGTGCTAGTCCGACAGGGTCCGTCTTTATCGGGAATCAGCCCCAGCATTTT,CSASPTGSVFIGNQPQHF
TRBD1,TRBJ1-1,TRBV30,-,TGTGCCTGGAGCACCCCGGGACAGGGTAAGCTTGAAGCTTTCTTT,CAWSTPGQGKLEAFF
TRBD2,TRBJ2-1,TRBV28,-,TGTGCCAGCAGTTTATGGATTAGCGGGACCCCTCGCTCCTACAATGAGCAGTTCTTC,CASSLWISGTPRSYNEQFF
-,TRBJ2-1,TRBV19,-,TGTGCCAGTAGTATAGGTCAGGTGGTTGAGCAGTTCTTC,CASSIGQVVEQFF
-,TRBJ1-5,TRBV7-8,-,TGTGCCAGCAGCTTCGCGGGGGCCCGTAGCAATCAGCCCCAGCATTTT,CASSFAGARSNQPQHF
-,TRBJ2-7,TRBV21-1,-,TGTGCCAGCAGCAATCAGCTACAGGGCGACCCCCACGAGCAGTACTTC,CASSNQLQGDPHEQYF
TRBD1,TRBJ1-2,TRBV11-2,-,TGTGCCAGCAGGTCGGGACAGGTGGGACACTATGGCTACACCTTC,CASRSGQVGHYGYTF
TRBD2,TRBJ2-3,TRBV2,-,TGTGCCAGCAGTGAAGCGCCCCAGCGGGAGGGCCGGGATACGCAGTATTTT,CASSEAPQREGRDTQYF
-,TRBJ1-1,TRBV18,-,TGTGCCAGCTCACCCCGAGGAACCGGGACTGAAGCTTTCTTT,CASSPRGTGTEAFF
TRBD2,TRBJ2-5,TRBV14,-,TGTGCCAGCAGCCTGAGACTAGCGGGGGCCCGCGAGACCCAGTACTTC,CASSLRLAGARETQYF
TRBD2,TRBJ2-3,TRBV7-9,-,TGTGCCAGCAGCTTAGCTACACTAGCGGGAGAGGGCACAGATACGCAGTATTTT,CASSLATLAGEGTDTQYF
-,TRBJ2-1,TRBV6-1,-,TGTGCCAGCAGTGAGTCCTATTCCATTGGGCAGTTCTTC,CASSESYSIGQFF